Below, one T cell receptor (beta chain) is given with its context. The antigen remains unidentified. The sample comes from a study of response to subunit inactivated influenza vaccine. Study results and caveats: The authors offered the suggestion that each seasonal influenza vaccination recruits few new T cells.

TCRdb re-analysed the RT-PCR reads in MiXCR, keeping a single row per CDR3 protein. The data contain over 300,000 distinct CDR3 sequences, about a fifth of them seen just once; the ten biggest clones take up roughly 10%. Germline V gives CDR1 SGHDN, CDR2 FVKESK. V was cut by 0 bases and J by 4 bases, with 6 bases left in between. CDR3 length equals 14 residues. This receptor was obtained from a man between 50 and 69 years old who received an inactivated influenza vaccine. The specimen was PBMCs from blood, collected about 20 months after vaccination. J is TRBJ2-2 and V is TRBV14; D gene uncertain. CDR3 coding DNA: TGTGCCAGCAGCCAAGATGCCGGCACCGGGGAGCTGTTTTTT. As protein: CASSQDAGTGELFF.